These 18 T cell receptor beta chains share one sample of origin, sequenced in a study of Graves' ophthalmopathy and Graves' hyperthyroidism. The TCR beta CDR3 regions underwent amplification from RNA transcripts. HTBI primers were employed in first-round RT-PCR, then a second-round multiplex PCR followed. A single record per CDR3 protein comes from TCRdb applying MiXCR to the multiplex PCR reads. This sample has hundreds of thousands of distinct CDR3 sequences, with approximately 40% found just once. The material sequenced was peripheral blood. These receptors came from an adult man with Graves' ophthalmopathy.

This clonotype has a single count. A much more abundant neighbour one base away suggests this may be a read error. The V call is TRBV7-2, the J call TRBJ2-5; perhaps TRBD2 as D (5 bases). In germline, CDR1 is SGHTA, CDR2 FQGNSA. This CDR3 contains 17 residues. DNA for the CDR3: TGTGCCAGCAGCCCCGGTAGGCAGGAGGTCTATCAAGGGACCCAGTACTTC. It encodes CASSPGRQEVYQGTQYF.

This clonotype was counted a few times. Here the CDR3 reads CASSFPDSLWAFF. CDR3 coding DNA: TGTGCCAGCAGCTTCCCGGACAGCCTTTGGGCTTTCTTT. This chain joins TRBV5-6 and TRBJ1-1; perhaps TRBD1 as D (6 bases). The CDR3 sequence is 13 residues long. Germline CDR1 reads SGHDT; CDR2 reads YYEEEE. V was shortened by 2 bases and J by 11 bases, with 16 bases between the two germline ends.

The sample holds many counts of this clonotype. Its ends do not fully match the called genes, so a read error is possible. The chain combines TRBV24-1 with TRBJ1-5, with D maybe TRBD1 (5 bases). The CDR3 consists of 14 residues. Germline CDR1 reads KGHDR; CDR2 reads SFDVKD. This chain's CDR3 is CASSVQAINQPQHF. As DNA, the CDR3 is TGTGCCAGCAGTGTACAGGCCATCAATCAGCCCCAGCATTTT.

This clonotype was observed at least ten times. The genes are TRBV7-9 and TRBJ2-5, with 12 nucleotides matching TRBD2. Germline lookup yields CDR1 SEHNR and CDR2 FQNEAQ (reference sequence). The V and J ends lost 8 bases and 6 bases, in that order; junction bases with no gene match: 10. The length of the CDR3 is 15 residues. Written as DNA, the CDR3 is TGTGCCAGCTCGGCGACTAGCGGGAGTGGGAAGACCCAGTACTTC. As protein: CASSATSGSGKTQYF. The full variable domain, with the rest looked up from reference TRBV7-9 and TRBJ2-5, is DTGVSQNPRHKITKRGQNVTFRCDPISEHNRLYWYRQTLGQGPEFLTYFQNEAQLEKSRLLSDRFSAERPKGSFSTLEIQRTEQGDSAMYLCASSATSGSGKTQYFGPGTRLLVL.

The chain has TRBV7-8 and TRBJ2-7; 12 bases are shared with TRBD2. J gave up 9 bases and V 5 bases, and 11 bases lay outside the gene matches. This CDR3 contains 15 residues. The germline V gene has CDR1 SGHVS and CDR2 FQNEAQ. CDR3 region: CASSPGLAGSTRQYF. CDR3 in DNA: TGTGCCAGCAGCCCTGGACTAGCGGGGTCTACGAGGCAGTACTTC.

This sequence joins TRBV7-9 and TRBJ2-6, with 7 positions matching TRBD1. Germline assignment: CDR1 SEHNR and CDR2 FQNEAQ (reference sequence). J lost 3 bases, V lost 6 bases, and 11 bases had no gene match. The CDR3 length is 17 residues. The DNA for the CDR3 is TGTGCCAGCAGACCCCAACAGGGGTCATATGGGGCCAACGTCCTGACTTTC. This codes for CASRPQQGSYGANVLTF.

The table lists this clonotype with a few counts. This chain connects TRBV20-1 to TRBJ2-5; a weak D match, TRBD2 (7 bases). The CDR3 has 16 amino acids. The germline gives CDR1 DFQATT, CDR2 SNEGSKA (reference sequence). V lost 2 bases, J lost 3 bases, and 19 bases lay in between. CDR3 bases: TGCAGTGCTAGAATGGTCGGCGGGGGCTTAAAAGAGACCCAGTACTTC. Translation gives CSARMVGGGLKETQYF.

About this clonotype itself: Mismatch with germline at one junction end may stem from a read error. The chain links TRBV10-2 to TRBJ2-7; 11 positions match TRBD2. The CDR3 totals 15 residues. Germline CDR1 reads WSHSY; CDR2 reads SAAADI. The chain's CDR3 is CASSFKELAGVEQYF. CDR3 nucleotide sequence: TGTGCCAGCAGCTTTAAGGAACTAGCGGGAGTTGAGCAGTACTTC.

This clonotype was counted at least ten times. This chain joins TRBV29-1 and TRBJ2-6, with D perhaps matching TRBD2 (6 bases). V was trimmed by 4 bases and J by 0 bases, leaving 13 bases between them. Germline V gene sequence: CDR1 SQVTM, CDR2 ANQGSEA. This CDR3 is 16 amino acids long. The CDR3 nucleotides are TGCAGCGTTGGACATGGAGGGGTCTCTGGGGCCAACGTCCTGACTTTC. Protein product: CSVGHGGVSGANVLTF.

This clonotype was observed many times. The genes are TRBV20-1 and TRBJ1-1, with TRBD1 as a possible D gene (6 bases). V dropped 3 bases and J dropped 4 bases, with 27 bases sitting between them. This CDR3 contains 18 residues. Germline V gene data show CDR1 as DFQATT and CDR2 as SNEGSKA (reference sequence). CDR3 in amino acids: CSASPSWRGGKQFTEAFF. The CDR3 nucleotides read TGCAGTGCTAGTCCCAGTTGGAGAGGGGGAAAGCAGTTCACTGAAGCTTTCTTT.

This clonotype was counted ten times or more. The chain employs TRBV29-1 and TRBJ1-1, with D possibly matching TRBD1 (6 bases). V dropped 6 bases and J dropped 2 bases, with 22 bases sitting between them. The CDR3 totals 16 residues. CDR1 and CDR2 (germline): SQVTM, ANQGSEA. The CDR3 region is CSVRQNRDTPNTEAFF. The CDR3 nucleotides read TGCAGCGTCAGACAAAACCGGGACACGCCTAACACTGAAGCTTTCTTT.

The rearrangement joins TRBV29-1 to TRBJ2-7, with 9 bases aligning to TRBD2. The CDR3 consists of 14 residues. The germline gives CDR1 SQVTM, CDR2 ANQGSEA. Trimming cost V 4 bases and J 3 bases; bases outside gene matches: 7. The CDR3 here is CSVGGTSRYYEQYF. The CDR3 nucleotides are TGCAGCGTTGGCGGGACTAGCCGCTACTACGAGCAGTACTTC.

This clonotype came up once. The chain has TRBV20-1 and TRBJ2-5; tentative D call: TRBD1 (6 bases). Germline-derived CDR1 and CDR2 are DFQATT and SNEGSKA (reference sequence). This CDR3 comprises 12 residues. Trimming shortened V by 4 bases and J by 9 bases, and 15 bases separated the two germline ends. The CDR3 spells CSAKGVNQPQYF. CDR3 bases: TGCAGTGCTAAGGGGGTCAATCAGCCCCAGTACTTC.

The sample holds many counts of this clonotype. The chain joins TRBV20-1 to TRBJ1-1; 7 bases map to TRBD1. The V gene's germline CDR1 is DFQATT and CDR2 SNEGSKA (reference sequence). This CDR3 comprises 14 residues. The V gene end was trimmed by 2 bases and the J gene end by 2 bases; junction bases not matched to a gene: 5. The CDR3 nucleotides read TGCAGTGCTAGACAAAGGGGGCGTAACACTGAAGCTTTCTTT. This sequence encodes CSARQRGRNTEAFF.

J is TRBJ2-5 and V is TRBV11-3, with D possibly TRBD1 on 5 matching bases. The CDR3 contains 14 residues. The V gene lost 4 bases and the J gene lost 3 bases, with 12 bases spanning the gap. Germline loops: CDR1 SGHNT, CDR2 YENEEA. The CDR3 spells CASSSGHRKETQYF. CDR3 DNA sequence: TGTGCCAGCAGCTCAGGGCACAGGAAAGAGACCCAGTACTTC.

The CDR3 sequence: CAIRRQGNGGNQPQHF. The CDR3 nucleotides read TGTGCCATCAGGCGGCAGGGGAACGGGGGAAATCAGCCCCAGCATTTT. This chain joins TRBV10-3 and TRBJ1-5, with TRBD1 as a possible D gene (6 bases). This CDR3 has 16 residues. Looked up from germline, CDR1 is ENHRY and CDR2 is SYGVKD. V shed 6 bases and J shed 4 bases, with 19 bases lying between them.

In this sample, this clonotype turned up a few times. This chain uses TRBV7-3 with TRBJ2-2; D uncertain. The CDR3 totals 15 residues. The V end was cut by 0 bases, the J end by 4 bases, with 9 bases between. Germline CDR1 is SGHTA and CDR2 is FQGTGA. CDR3 sequence reads: CASSLTWISTGELFF. CDR3 bases: TGTGCCAGCAGCTTAACTTGGATAAGCACCGGGGAGCTGTTTTTT.

In this sample, this clonotype turned up many times. This sequence joins TRBV19 and TRBJ1-5; D remains ambiguous. The CDR3 contains 13 residues. Germline-derived CDR1 and CDR2 are LNHDA and SQIVND (reference sequence). Trimming stripped 4 bases from V and 5 bases from J, with 9 bases between. CDR3 sequence reads: CASSTATDQPQHF. CDR3 DNA: TGTGCCAGTAGTACCGCGACGGATCAGCCCCAGCATTTT.